This TCR beta chain emerged from a study of blood T cell repertoires in COVID-19. Per the original methods: Cell counts per sample came from amplifying reference gene primers. TCRdb keeps only in-frame clones here, not all; method: immunoSEQ multiplex PCR. The V and J calls and the clone size are those of that table, but D and trimming were determined from the DNA. The sample includes fewer than 95,000 clones, around 80% of them seen just once. The TCR comes from a human donor in a cohort sampled during active COVID-19. Input material: peripheral blood.

For the CDR3, the DNA is TGCGCCAGCAGCCCAACGGGGGGTAACCCCTACAATGAGCAGTTCTTC. It codes for CASSPTGGNPYNEQFF. The rearrangement joins TRBV5-1 to TRBJ2-1; 7 nucleotides agree with TRBD2. The CDR3 spans 16 residues. Trimming at V came to 4 bases and at J to 2 bases, leaving 9 bases not matched to a gene. Germline V gives CDR1 SGHRS, CDR2 YFSETQ.